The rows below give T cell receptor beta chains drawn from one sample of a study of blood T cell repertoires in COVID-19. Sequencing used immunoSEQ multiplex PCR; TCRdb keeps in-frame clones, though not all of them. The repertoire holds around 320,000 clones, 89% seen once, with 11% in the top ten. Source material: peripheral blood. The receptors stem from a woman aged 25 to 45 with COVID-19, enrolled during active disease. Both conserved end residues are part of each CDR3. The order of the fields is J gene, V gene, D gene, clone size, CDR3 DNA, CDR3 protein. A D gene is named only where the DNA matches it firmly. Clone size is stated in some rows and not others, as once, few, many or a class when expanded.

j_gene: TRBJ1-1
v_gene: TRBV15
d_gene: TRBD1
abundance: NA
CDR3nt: TGTGCCACCAGCGGACAGGGGGCGCGGGCTGAAGCTTTCTTT
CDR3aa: CATSGQGARAEAFF

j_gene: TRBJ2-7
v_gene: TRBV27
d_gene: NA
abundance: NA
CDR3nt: TGTGCCAGCAGTTTATCGAAGCATGGCGAGCAGTACTTC
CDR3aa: CASSLSKHGEQYF

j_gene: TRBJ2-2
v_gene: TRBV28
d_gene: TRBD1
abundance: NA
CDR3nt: TGTGCCAGCAGATATACAGGGGTGGACGGGGAGCTGTTTTTT
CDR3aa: CASRYTGVDGELFF

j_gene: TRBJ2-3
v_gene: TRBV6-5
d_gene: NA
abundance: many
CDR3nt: TGTGCCAGCAGTTTACAGGGAAGCACAGATACGCAGTATTTT
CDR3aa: CASSLQGSTDTQYF

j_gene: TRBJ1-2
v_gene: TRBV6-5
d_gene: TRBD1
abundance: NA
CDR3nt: TGTGCCAGCAACCGACTGGGACAGGGTGGCTACACCTTC
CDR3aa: CASNRLGQGGYTF

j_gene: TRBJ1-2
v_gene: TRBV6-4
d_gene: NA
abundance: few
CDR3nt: TGTGCCAGCAGTGACTCAATCCCGTTGGGCGCCCAGCGGGGCAGAGGCTACACCTTC
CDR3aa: CASSDSIPLGAQRGRGYTF

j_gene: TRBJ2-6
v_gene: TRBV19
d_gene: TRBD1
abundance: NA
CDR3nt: TGTGCCAGTAACCCAGGGGGTTACTCTGGGGCCAACGTCCTGACTTTC
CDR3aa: CASNPGGYSGANVLTF

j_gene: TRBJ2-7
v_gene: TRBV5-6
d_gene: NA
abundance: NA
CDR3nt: TGTGCCAGCAGCTTGTTTTCGGGTCGGGAGCAGTACTTC
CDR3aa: CASSLFSGREQYF

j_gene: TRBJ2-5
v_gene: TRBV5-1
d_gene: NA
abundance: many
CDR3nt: TGCGCCAGCAGCTTGGCCGGGGGTCACCAAGAGACCCAGTACTTC
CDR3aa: CASSLAGGHQETQYF

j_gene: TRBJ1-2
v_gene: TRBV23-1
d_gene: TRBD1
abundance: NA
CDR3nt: TGCGCCAGCAGTCAATTCGGCAGGGGGAAGTGGGGCTACACCTTC
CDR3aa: CASSQFGRGKWGYTF

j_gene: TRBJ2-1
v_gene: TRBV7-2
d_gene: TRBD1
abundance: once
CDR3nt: TGTGCCAGCAGCTTAATGGACAGGGGCCGGGTCTTC
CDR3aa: CASSLMDRGRVF

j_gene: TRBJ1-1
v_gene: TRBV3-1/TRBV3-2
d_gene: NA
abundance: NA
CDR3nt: TGTGCCAGCAGCTCGTTACAGGAGAACACTGAAGCTTTCTTT
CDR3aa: CASSSLQENTEAFF

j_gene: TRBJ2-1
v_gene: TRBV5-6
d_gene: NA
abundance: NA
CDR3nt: TGTGCCAGCAGCACAGGGTGGTCAGGCAGCAATGAGCAGTTCTTC
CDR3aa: CASSTGWSGSNEQFF

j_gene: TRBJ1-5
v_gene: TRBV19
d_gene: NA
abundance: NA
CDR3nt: TGTGCCAGTAGTATGTGGGGGGGGCATGGCAATCAGCCCCAGCATTTT
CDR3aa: CASSMWGGHGNQPQHF

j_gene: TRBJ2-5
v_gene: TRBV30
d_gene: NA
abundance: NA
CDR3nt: TGTGCCTGTTCCCCCCACAGTGAGACCCAGTACTTC
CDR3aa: CACSPHSETQYF

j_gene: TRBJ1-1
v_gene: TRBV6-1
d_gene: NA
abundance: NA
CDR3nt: TGTGCCAGCAGTGAAGGCAGAGGGTACACTGAAGCTTTCTTT
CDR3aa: CASSEGRGYTEAFF

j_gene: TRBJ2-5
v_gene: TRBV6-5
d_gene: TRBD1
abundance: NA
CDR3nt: TGTGCCAGCAGGAGCGGGGGACAGGGGACAGAGACCCAGTACTTC
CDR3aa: CASRSGGQGTETQYF

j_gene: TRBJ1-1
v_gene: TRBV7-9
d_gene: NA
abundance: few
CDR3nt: TGTGCCAGCAGCATAATGGGTCGGAGGCTGGGGAACACTGAAGCTTTCTTT
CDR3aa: CASSIMGRRLGNTEAFF

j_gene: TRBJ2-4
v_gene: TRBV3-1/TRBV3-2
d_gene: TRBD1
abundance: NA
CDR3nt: TGTGCCAGCAGCCAACAGGTTACCGGGACAGATAAAAACATTCAGTACTTC
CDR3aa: CASSQQVTGTDKNIQYF

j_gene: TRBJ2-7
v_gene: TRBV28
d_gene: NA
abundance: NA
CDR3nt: TGTGCCAGCAGCAACATCGGACAGCTTACCTACGAGCAGTACTTC
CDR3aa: CASSNIGQLTYEQYF

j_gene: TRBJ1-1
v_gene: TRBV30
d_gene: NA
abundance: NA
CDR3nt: TGTGCCTGGAGTGTAGAGGGGAACACTGAAGCTTTCTTT
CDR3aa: CAWSVEGNTEAFF

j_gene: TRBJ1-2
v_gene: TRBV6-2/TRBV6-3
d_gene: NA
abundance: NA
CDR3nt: TGTGCCAGCAGTTACCACCCAACCCCCATACAGGCGCTGGGGTATGGCTACACCTTC
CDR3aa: CASSYHPTPIQALGYGYTF

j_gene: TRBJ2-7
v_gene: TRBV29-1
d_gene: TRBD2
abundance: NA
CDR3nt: TGCAGCGTGGAGCGGGGGGGGAGCTCCTACGAGCAGTACTTC
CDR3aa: CSVERGGSSYEQYF

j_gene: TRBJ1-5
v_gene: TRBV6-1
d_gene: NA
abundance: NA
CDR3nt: TGTGCCAGCAGTGAATGGGGGGGGCGCAATCAGCCCCAGCATTTT
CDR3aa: CASSEWGGRNQPQHF

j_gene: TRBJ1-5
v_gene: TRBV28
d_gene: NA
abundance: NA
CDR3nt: TGTGCCAGCAGTTTTTATAATCAGCCCCAGCATTTT
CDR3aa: CASSFYNQPQHF

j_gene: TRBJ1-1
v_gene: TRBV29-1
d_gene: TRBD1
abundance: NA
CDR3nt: TGCAGCGCCCTACGGGACAGCGCTTTCTTT
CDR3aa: CSALRDSAFF

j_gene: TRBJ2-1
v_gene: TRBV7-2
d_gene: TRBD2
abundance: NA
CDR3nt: TGTGCCAGCAGTCAAAGCCCCCAGGGACTAGCCCCCCGAGAGCAGTTCTTC
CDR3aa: CASSQSPQGLAPREQFF

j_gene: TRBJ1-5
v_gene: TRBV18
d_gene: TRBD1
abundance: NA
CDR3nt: TGTGCCAGCTCACCGGGGACAGGGAGACTAACTGATCAGCCCCAGCATTTT
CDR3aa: CASSPGTGRLTDQPQHF